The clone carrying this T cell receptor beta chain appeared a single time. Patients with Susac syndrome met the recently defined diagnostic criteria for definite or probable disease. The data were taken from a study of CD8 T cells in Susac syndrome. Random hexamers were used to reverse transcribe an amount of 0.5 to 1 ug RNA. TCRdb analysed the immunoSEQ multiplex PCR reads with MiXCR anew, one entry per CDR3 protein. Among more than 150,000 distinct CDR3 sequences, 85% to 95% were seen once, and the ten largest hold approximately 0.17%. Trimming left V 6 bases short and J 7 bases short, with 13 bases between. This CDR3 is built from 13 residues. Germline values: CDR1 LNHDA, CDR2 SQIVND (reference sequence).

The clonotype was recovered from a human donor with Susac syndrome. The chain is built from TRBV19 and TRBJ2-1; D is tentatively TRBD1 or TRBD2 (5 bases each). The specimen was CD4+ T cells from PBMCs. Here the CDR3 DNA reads TGTGCCAGTAGCGGGGCCCTTTGGAATGAGCAGTTCTTC. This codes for CASSGALWNEQFF.